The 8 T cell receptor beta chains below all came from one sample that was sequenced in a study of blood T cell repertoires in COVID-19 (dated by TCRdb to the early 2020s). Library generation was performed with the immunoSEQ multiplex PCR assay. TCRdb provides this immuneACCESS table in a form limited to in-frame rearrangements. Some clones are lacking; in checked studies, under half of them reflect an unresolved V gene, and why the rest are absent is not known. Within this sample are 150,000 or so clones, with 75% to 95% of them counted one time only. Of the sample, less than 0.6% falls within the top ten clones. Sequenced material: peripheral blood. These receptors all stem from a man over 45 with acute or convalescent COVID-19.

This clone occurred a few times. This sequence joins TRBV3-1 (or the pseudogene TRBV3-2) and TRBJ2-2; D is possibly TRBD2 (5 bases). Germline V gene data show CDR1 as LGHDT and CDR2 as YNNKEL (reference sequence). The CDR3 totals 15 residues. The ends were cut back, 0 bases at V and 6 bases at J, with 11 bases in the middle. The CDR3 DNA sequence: TGTGCCAGCAGCCAAGATGCGGGCGTCCCCGGGGAGCTGTTTTTT. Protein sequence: CASSQDAGVPGELFF.

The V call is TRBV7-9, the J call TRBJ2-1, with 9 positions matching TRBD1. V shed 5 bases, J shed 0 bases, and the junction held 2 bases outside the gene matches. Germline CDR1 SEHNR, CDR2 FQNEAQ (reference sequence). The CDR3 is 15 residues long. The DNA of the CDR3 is TGTGCCAGCAGCGGGACAGGGAGCTCCTACAATGAGCAGTTCTTC. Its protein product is CASSGTGSSYNEQFF.

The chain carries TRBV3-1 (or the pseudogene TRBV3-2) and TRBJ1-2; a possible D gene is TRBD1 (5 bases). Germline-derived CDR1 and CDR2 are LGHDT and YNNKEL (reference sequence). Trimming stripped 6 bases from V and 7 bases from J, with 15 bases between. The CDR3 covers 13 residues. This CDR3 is CASSLAGTSGYTF. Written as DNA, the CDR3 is TGTGCCAGCAGTCTTGCCGGGACTAGTGGCTACACCTTC.

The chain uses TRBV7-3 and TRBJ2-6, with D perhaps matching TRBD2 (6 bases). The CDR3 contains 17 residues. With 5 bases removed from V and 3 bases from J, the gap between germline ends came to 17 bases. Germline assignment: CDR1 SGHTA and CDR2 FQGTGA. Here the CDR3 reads CASSPAGPFSGANVLTF. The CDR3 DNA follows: TGTGCCAGCAGCCCCGCGGGGCCCTTCAGTGGGGCCAACGTCCTGACTTTC.

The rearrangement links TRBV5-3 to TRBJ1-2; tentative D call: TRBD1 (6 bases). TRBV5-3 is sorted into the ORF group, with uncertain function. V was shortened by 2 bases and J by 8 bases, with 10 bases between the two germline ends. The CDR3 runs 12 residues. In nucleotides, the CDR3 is TGTGCCAGAAGCTTAGGGGGGGAAGGCTACACCTTC. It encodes CARSLGGEGYTF.

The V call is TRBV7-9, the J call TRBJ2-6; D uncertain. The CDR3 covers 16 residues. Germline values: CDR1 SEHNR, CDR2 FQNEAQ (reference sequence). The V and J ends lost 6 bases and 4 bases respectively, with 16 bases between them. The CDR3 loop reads CASRAAPRAGANVLTF. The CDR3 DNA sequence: TGTGCCAGCAGAGCAGCCCCGAGAGCGGGGGCCAACGTCCTGACTTTC.

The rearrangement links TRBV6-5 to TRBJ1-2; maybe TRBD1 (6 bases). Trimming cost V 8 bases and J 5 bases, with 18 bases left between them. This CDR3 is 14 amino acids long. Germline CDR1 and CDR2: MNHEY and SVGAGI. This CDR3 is CASGEGVGSYGYTF. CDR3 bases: TGTGCCAGCGGCGAGGGGGTGGGGTCTTATGGCTACACCTTC.

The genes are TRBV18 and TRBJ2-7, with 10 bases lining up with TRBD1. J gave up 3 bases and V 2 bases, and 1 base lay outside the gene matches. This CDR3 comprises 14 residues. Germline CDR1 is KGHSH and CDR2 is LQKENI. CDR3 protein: CASSPGTGDYEQYF. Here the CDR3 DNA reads TGTGCCAGCTCACCAGGGACAGGGGACTACGAGCAGTACTTC.